The text below deals with one TCR beta chain. Which antigen it targets is not known. Base qualities are not recorded, but no much larger clone differs from it by a single base. The CDR3 contains 14 residues, cysteine and phenylalanine counted. Kept here is only the CDR3 DNA, which spans 42 bases and is read in frame from base 1. Trimming leaves V shorter by 5 bases and J shorter by 4 bases, with the junction holding 7 bases beyond the gene matches. CDR1 is given as LNHDA and CDR2 as SQIVND, both from the germline V gene (reference sequence). This entry comes from a study of regulatory T cells in long-lasting Graves disease (dated by TCRdb to about 2021). Looking at the study overall: Persistent Graves' disease meant more than 5 years of antithyroid drug treatment with TSH receptor autoantibodies that stayed positive. The study was conducted in China and was registered as a clinical trial. This study used TCR sequencing and RNA sequencing of peripheral blood to compare persistent Graves' disease patients against newly diagnosed Graves' disease patients. On average, persistent Graves' disease patients in the clinical cohort had been on antithyroid drugs for approximately 10 years. A total of around 33 samples underwent TCR sequencing, from about 13 patients with persistent Graves' disease and 20 patients with newly diagnosed Graves' disease. Beyond this particular receptor, the publication reports: Compared with newly diagnosed patients, patients with persistent Graves' disease had lower TCR Shannon entropy and fewer highly expanded clones, which suggests clonal expansion. As a limitation, the authors acknowledged that the small sample size may reduce accuracy. More public clonotypes were shared among persistent patients (roughly 3,000) than among newly diagnosed patients (more than 950). Peripheral blood alone was examined, since thyroid tissue, which constituted the primary lesion, could not be accessed. Persistent disease showed preferential use of TRBV28, TRBJ1-2 and TRBJ2-5, whereas newly diagnosed disease favored TRBV20-1 and TRBJ2-1. Sequencing and analysis were restricted to the TCR beta chain.

In the paper's terms, the time point label means: persistent/refractory GD, antithyroid drugs over 5 years with positive TRAb. For both TCR sequencing and RNA sequencing, RNA was extracted from PBMCs using TRIzol. The diagnosis of Graves' disease followed American Thyroid Association guidelines. Patients for the study were recruited at an endocrinology department in Xi'an, China. Each patient gave around 9 milliliters of peripheral blood, collected in an EDTA anticoagulant tube. Ficoll Paque Plus density gradient separation was used to isolate PBMCs, and no additional T cell sorting was done. An Agilent 2100 Bioanalyzer and agarose gel were used to assess RNA quality, and a NanoDrop 2000 was used to measure RNA concentration. The protocol used for the library was multiplex PCR. Sequencer: Illumina HiSeq 4000. CDR3 regions were amplified by Arm-PCR with iRepertoire HTBI primers to construct TCR beta libraries. Before sequencing, the PCR products underwent gel purification. Per the original workflow: Across samples, about 64 TRBV and 13 to 15 TRBJ segments were identified and used for gene usage analysis of CDR3 amino acid clonotypes. COPE and FqMerger were used to merge filtered high-quality paired reads into contigs. BLAST was used to align contigs to IMGT TRBV, TRBD and TRBJ reference genes, with CDR3 defined following IMGT. Any clonotype with a frequency above 0.1% was counted as a highly expanded clone. Repertoire diversity was measured by Shannon entropy, and V-J evenness by the Gini coefficient. Clonotypes shared by more than one individual were considered public. TCRdb reprocessed the public reads (quality trimming at Q25 with fastp, clone calling with MiXCR) and kept in-frame beta chains. Rows are combined by CDR3 protein, so each entry shows the most common genes and DNA. None of the V and J calls come from the authors' own analysis; TCRdb made them. In all, the sample holds 450,000 or so distinct CDR3 sequences, and less than 25% of those were seen once. The ten top clones hold 7% to 9.5% of the sample.

Sequencing was performed on peripheral blood mononuclear cells (PBMCs), taken when the disease was refractory, from a patient treated with antithyroid drugs. This clonotype was obtained from a female donor with Graves disease. The rearranged segments are TRBV19 and TRBJ1-1; 7 middle bases align to TRBD1. The CDR3 reads CASSVTGSVTEAFF. The DNA is as follows: TGTGCCAGTAGTGTGACAGGGTCTGTCACTGAAGCTTTCTTT. With the portions outside the CDR3 filled from the reference TRBV19 and TRBJ1-1 genes, the complete variable region becomes DGGITQSPKYLFRKEGQNVTLSCEQNLNHDAMYWYRQDPGQGLRLIYYSQIVNDFQKGDIAEGYSVSREKKESFPLTVTSAQKNPTAFYLCASSVTGSVTEAFFGQGTRLTVV.